The 14 T cell receptor beta chains listed next were all sequenced from one sample in a study of blood T cells in healthy people across ages. Then a second PCR, running about 7 to 11 cycles, was carried out with a sample-barcoded 5' primer and a J-beta primer mix. TCRdb independently ran MiXCR on the 5' RACE reads; one entry per CDR3 protein. Altogether around 600,000 distinct CDR3 sequences are present, 47% being singletons, with the ten largest covering about 22%. Input material: blood. Every receptor here comes from a man older than 75 in good health.

In this sample, this clonotype turned up many times. The J gene is TRBJ2-7, the V gene TRBV7-9; 12 bases line up with TRBD2. The germline gives CDR1 SEHNR, CDR2 FQNEAQ (reference sequence). The V and J ends lost 5 bases and 4 bases, in that order; junction bases with no gene match: 9. The CDR3 runs to 16 residues. CDR3: CASSESGTSGRYEQYF. CDR3 nucleotides: TGTGCCAGCAGCGAATCCGGGACTAGCGGGCGTTACGAGCAGTACTTC. The full variable domain, completed using reference TRBV7-9 and TRBJ2-7, is DTGVSQNPRHKITKRGQNVTFRCDPISEHNRLYWYRQTLGQGPEFLTYFQNEAQLEKSRLLSDRFSAERPKGSFSTLEIQRTEQGDSAMYLCASSESGTSGRYEQYFGPGTRLTVT.

The gene calls are TRBV5-1 and TRBJ2-3; 11 bases map to TRBD2. Losses at the gene ends were 4 bases for V and 5 bases for J; bases not matched to a gene: 9. Looked up from germline, CDR1 is SGHRS and CDR2 is YFSETQ. There are 16 residues in the CDR3. The CDR3 is CASSLRLAGRGDTQYF. CDR3 bases: TGCGCCAGCAGCCTCAGACTAGCGGGGAGGGGAGATACGCAGTATTTT.

This clonotype was observed a handful of times. The V and J genes are TRBV20-1 and TRBJ2-6, with D hard to call. Looked up from germline, CDR1 is DFQATT and CDR2 is SNEGSKA (reference sequence). Trimming removed 3 bases at V and 0 bases at J, with 6 bases between. The CDR3 consists of 14 residues. The DNA for the CDR3 is TGCAGTGCTAGTAGTGGCTCTGGGGCCAACGTCCTGACTTTC. It codes for CSASSGSGANVLTF.

The chain employs TRBV4-1 and TRBJ1-5; the match to TRBD1 covers 9 bases. CDR1 is MGHRA, CDR2 YSYEKL, per germline. This CDR3 is built from 14 residues. J lost 8 bases, V lost 2 bases, and 4 bases had no gene match. Written as DNA, the CDR3 is TGCGCCAGCAGCCAACCGGGACAGGGAAAGCCCCAGCATTTT. As protein: CASSQPGQGKPQHF.

This clonotype was counted a few times. J is TRBJ1-1 and V is TRBV7-9; the D is unclear. CDR1 SEHNR and CDR2 FQNEAQ come from the germline V gene (reference sequence). CDR3 length: 14 amino acids. V shed 0 bases and J shed 5 bases, with 10 bases lying between them. The CDR3 nucleotides read TGTGCCAGCAGCTTAGCGATTGTGGTAACTGAAGCTTTCTTT. It specifies CASSLAIVVTEAFF.

The genes are TRBV6-6 and TRBJ1-4, with D hard to call. Trimming removed 0 bases at V and 5 bases at J, with 1 base between. CDR1 and CDR2 (germline): MNHNY, SVGAGI (reference sequence). The CDR3 sequence is 12 residues long. CDR3 in DNA: TGTGCCAGCAGTTACTCGAATGAAAAACTGTTTTTT. Protein product: CASSYSNEKLFF.

A word on this clonotype: The junction differs from germline at one of its ends, possibly a read error. The genes are TRBV6-5 and TRBJ1-3; no firm D call. CDR1 and CDR2 (germline): MNHEY, SVGAGI. CDR3 size: 16 residues. As DNA, the CDR3 is TGTGCCAGCAGTTACTCGATACGCAGAGCTGGAAGCACCATATATTTT. Translating it yields CASSYSIRRAGSTIYF.

This chain joins TRBV20-1 and TRBJ2-1; possible D gene TRBD2, 6 bases. Germline V gene lookup returns CDR1 DFQATT and CDR2 SNEGSKA (reference sequence). The CDR3 covers 16 residues. Trimming pared 5 bases from V and 8 bases from J, leaving 25 bases between. The CDR3 region is CSASTHLGSGADEQFF. The DNA for the CDR3 is TGCAGTGCTTCCACCCATTTAGGGTCGGGAGCGGATGAGCAGTTCTTC.

This clonotype was picked up many times. V and J are TRBV7-9 and TRBJ2-5; 8 bases fit TRBD2. The V segment lost 5 bases and the J segment 1 base; nucleotides outside the gene matches: 9. Germline assignment: CDR1 SEHNR and CDR2 FQNEAQ (reference sequence). CDR3 length: 16 amino acids. In nucleotides, the CDR3 is TGTGCCAGCAGCGTCCCGGGGGGGGACCTCCAAGAGACCCAGTACTTC. It encodes CASSVPGGDLQETQYF.

This chain connects TRBV7-2 to TRBJ2-7; 9 positions match TRBD1. The closer fit of TRBJ2-5 to the DNA end suggests the J call may be wrong. The CDR3 consists of 15 residues. Per germline, CDR1 SGHTA and CDR2 FQGNSA. This CDR3 reads CASSLGGQGRKTQYF. CDR3 nucleotides: TGTGCCAGCAGCTTAGGCGGACAGGGGAGGAAGACCCAGTACTTC.

This clonotype has only a few counts. The chain joins TRBV7-2 to TRBJ2-7; tentatively, D is TRBD1 or TRBD2 (6 bases each). This CDR3 has 15 residues. V lost 3 bases, J lost 2 bases, and 14 bases lay in between. CDR1 and CDR2 (germline): SGHTA, FQGNSA. In DNA, the CDR3 is TGTGCCAGCAGCTTCTCCGGGGGCCTCGCCTACGAGCAGTACTTC. Amino acid sequence: CASSFSGGLAYEQYF. Using reference TRBV7-2 and TRBJ2-7 for the parts outside the CDR3, the full variable domain is GAGVSQSPSNKVTEKGKDVELRCDPISGHTALYWYRQSLGQGLEFLIYFQGNSAPDKSGLPSDRFSAERTGGSVSTLTIQRTQQEDSAVYLCASSFSGGLAYEQYFGPGTRLTVT.

Comment on this clonotype: Germline and junction disagree at one end, which may indicate a read error. The rearrangement uses TRBV5-1 and TRBJ1-2, with 11 bases aligning to TRBD1. The germline V gene encodes CDR1 SGHRS and CDR2 YFSETQ. The CDR3 sequence is 15 residues long. The CDR3 DNA sequence: TGCGCCGGCAGCCCGGGGACAGGGGGTGACTATGGCTACACCTTC. Translation: CAGSPGTGGDYGYTF.

The genes are TRBV12-3 or TRBV12-4 and TRBJ2-1; tentatively, D is TRBD2 (6 bases). V lost 7 bases and J lost 3, with 16 bases in between. This CDR3 spans 15 amino acids. The CDR3 is CASIGSGVGYNEQFF. CDR3 in DNA: TGTGCCAGCATTGGGTCGGGAGTCGGCTACAATGAGCAGTTCTTC.

The CDR3 region has the DNA TGTGCCAGCAGCTTGGGGACCGGAAGCCTCTACGAGCAGTACTTC. It encodes CASSLGTGSLYEQYF. This chain links TRBV5-5 with TRBJ2-7, with D uncertain. This CDR3 contains 15 residues. Germline assignment: CDR1 SGHKS and CDR2 YYEKEE (reference sequence). V lost 0 bases, J lost 3 bases, and 13 bases lay in between.